Sequencing of this T cell receptor (beta chain) was carried out in a study of blood T cell repertoires in COVID-19. Overall study: Both acute and convalescent COVID-19 samples were obtained from the United States, Italy and Spain. PBMCs, B-cell-depleted T cells, or T cells were the source of the cDNA or gDNA that made up the material.

Per the authors' pipeline: How many nucleated cells were present was estimated from reference gene primer amplification. Clones were read by immunoSEQ multiplex PCR, and TCRdb kept only the in-frame ones, dropping some. The V and J calls and clone size are taken from that table; D and trimming were inferred from the DNA. The sample lists 200,000 to 300,000 clones, 87% seen once, with roughly 3% in the top ten. This CDR3 has 15 residues. Trimming took off 6 bases at V and 7 bases at J, with 22 bases between the two ends. CDR1 and CDR2 from the germline V gene are SQVTM and ANQGSEA. This rearrangement joins TRBV29-1 to TRBJ2-1, with a weak D call TRBD2 (6 bases). The sequence came from a man aged 18 to 30 with active or convalescent COVID-19. Sequences were obtained from peripheral blood. Here the CDR3 DNA reads TGCAGCGTCCCCCGAGGGCTACGCGGGGTAAATGAGCAGTTCTTC. It codes for CSVPRGLRGVNEQFF.